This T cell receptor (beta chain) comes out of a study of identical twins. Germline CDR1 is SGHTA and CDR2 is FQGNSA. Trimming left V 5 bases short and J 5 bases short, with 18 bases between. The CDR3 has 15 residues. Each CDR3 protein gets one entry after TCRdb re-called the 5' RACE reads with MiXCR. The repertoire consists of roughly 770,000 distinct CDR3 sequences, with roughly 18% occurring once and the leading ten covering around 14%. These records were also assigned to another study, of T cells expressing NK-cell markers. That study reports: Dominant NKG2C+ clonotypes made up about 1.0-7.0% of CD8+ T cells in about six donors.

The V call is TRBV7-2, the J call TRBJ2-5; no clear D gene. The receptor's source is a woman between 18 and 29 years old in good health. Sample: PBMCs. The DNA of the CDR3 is TGTGCCAGCAGCCGTGATATGACGGGCCGCGAGACCCAGTACTTC. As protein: CASSRDMTGRETQYF.